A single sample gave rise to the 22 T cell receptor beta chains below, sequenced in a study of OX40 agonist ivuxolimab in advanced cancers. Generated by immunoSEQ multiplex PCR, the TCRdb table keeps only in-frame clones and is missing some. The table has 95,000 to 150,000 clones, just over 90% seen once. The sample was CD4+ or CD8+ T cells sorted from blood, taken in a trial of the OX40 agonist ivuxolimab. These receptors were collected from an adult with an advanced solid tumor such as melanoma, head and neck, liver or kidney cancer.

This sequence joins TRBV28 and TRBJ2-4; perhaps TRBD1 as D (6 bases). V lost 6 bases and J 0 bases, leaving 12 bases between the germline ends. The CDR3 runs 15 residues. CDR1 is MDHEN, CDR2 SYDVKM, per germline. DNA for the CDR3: TGTGCCAGCAGGGACAGCCTAAGAGCCAAAAACATTCAGTACTTC. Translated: CASRDSLRAKNIQYF.

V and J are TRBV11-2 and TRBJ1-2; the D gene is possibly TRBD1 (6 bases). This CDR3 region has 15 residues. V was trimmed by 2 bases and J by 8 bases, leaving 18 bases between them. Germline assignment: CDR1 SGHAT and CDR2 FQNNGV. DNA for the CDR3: TGTGCCAGCAGCTTATTGCAGGGGCGCCCGGAAGGCTACACCTTC. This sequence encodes CASSLLQGRPEGYTF.

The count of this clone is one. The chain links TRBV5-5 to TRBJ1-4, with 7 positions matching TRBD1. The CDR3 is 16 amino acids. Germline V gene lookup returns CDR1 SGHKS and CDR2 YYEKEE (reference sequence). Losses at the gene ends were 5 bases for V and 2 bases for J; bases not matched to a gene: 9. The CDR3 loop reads CASRYSNRGTNEKLFF. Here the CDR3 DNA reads TGTGCCAGCAGATACTCAAACAGGGGCACTAATGAAAAACTGTTTTTT. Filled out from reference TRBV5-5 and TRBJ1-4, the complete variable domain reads DAGVTQSPTHLIKTRGQQVTLRCSPISGHKSVSWYQQVLGQGPQFIFQYYEKEERGRGNFPDRFSARQFPNYSSELNVNALLLGDSALYLCASRYSNRGTNEKLFFGSGTQLSVL.

CDR3 amino acids: CASSDHGPFYGYTF. CDR3 nucleotides: TGTGCCAGCAGTGACCACGGCCCCTTCTATGGCTACACCTTC. The chain links TRBV6-1 to TRBJ1-2; unclear D gene. The V gene's germline CDR1 is MNHNS and CDR2 SASEGT. The CDR3 spans 14 residues. The germline V and J ends were trimmed by 3 bases and 4 bases, with 12 bases remaining between them.

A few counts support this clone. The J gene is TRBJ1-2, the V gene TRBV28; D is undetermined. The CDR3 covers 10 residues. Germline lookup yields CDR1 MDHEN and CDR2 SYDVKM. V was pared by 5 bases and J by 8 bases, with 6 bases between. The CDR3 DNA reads TGTGCCAGCAGTGAGGTAGGCTACACCTTC. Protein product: CASSEVGYTF.

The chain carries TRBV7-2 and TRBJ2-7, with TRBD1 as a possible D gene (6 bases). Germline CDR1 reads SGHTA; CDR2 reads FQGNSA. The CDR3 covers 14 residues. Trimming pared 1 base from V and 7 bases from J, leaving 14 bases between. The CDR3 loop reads CASSLGPQGWEQYF. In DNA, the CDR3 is TGTGCCAGCAGCTTAGGGCCCCAGGGGTGGGAGCAGTACTTC.

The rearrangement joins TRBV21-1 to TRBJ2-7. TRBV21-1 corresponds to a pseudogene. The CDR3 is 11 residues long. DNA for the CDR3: TGTGCCAGCAATTGCAACTACGAGCAGTACTTC. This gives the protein CASNCNYEQYF.

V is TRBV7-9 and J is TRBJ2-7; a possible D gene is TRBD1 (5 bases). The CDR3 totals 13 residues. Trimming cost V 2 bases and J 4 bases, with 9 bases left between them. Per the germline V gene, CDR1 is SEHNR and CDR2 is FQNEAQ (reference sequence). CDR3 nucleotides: TGTGCCAGCAGCTTAAGGGCAGGGTACGAGCAGTACTTC. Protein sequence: CASSLRAGYEQYF.

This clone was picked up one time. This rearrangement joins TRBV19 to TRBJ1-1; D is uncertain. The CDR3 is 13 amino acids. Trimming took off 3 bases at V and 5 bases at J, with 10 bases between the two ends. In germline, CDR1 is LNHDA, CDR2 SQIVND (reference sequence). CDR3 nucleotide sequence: TGTGCCAGTAGTATTGGGGTGGAGACTGAAGCTTTCTTT. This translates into CASSIGVETEAFF.

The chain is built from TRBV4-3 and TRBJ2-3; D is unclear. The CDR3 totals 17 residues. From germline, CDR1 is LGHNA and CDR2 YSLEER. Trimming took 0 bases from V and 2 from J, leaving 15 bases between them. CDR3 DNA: TGCGCCAGCAGCCAAGAGGCATGGCGGAGCCCCACAGATACGCAGTATTTT. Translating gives CASSQEAWRSPTDTQYF.

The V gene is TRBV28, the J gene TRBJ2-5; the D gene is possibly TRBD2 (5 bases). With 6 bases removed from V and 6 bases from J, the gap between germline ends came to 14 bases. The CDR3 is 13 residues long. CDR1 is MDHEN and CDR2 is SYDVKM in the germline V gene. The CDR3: CASRESPGKTQYF. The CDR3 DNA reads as TGTGCCAGCAGGGAGAGTCCCGGGAAGACCCAGTACTTC.

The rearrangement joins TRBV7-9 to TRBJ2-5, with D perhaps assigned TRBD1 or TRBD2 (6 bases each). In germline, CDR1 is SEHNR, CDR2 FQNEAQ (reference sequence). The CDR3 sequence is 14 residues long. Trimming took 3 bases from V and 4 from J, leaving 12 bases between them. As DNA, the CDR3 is TGTGCCAGCAGCTTTGGGGGGCCCCCAGAGACCCAGTACTTC. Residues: CASSFGGPPETQYF. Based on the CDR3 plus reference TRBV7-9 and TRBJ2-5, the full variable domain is DTGVSQNPRHKITKRGQNVTFRCDPISEHNRLYWYRQTLGQGPEFLTYFQNEAQLEKSRLLSDRFSAERPKGSFSTLEIQRTEQGDSAMYLCASSFGGPPETQYFGPGTRLLVL.

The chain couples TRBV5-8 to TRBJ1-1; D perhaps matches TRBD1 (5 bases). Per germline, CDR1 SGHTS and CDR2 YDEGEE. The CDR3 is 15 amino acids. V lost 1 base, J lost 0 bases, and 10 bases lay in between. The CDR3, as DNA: TGTGCCAGCAGCTTGCGTGTACAGGTGAACACTGAAGCTTTCTTT. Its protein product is CASSLRVQVNTEAFF.

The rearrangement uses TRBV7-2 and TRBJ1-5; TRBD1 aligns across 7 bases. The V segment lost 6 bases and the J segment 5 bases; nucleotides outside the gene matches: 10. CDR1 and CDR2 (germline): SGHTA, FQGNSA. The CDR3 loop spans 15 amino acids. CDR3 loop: CASSPRGGRYQPQHF. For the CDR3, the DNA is TGTGCCAGCAGTCCCAGGGGGGGAAGATATCAGCCCCAGCATTTT.

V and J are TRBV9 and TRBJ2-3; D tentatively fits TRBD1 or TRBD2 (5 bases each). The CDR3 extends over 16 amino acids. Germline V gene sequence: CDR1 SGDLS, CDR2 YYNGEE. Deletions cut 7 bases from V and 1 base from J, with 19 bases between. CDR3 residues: CASGGRVRGGTDTQYF. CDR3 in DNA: TGTGCCAGCGGTGGAAGAGTGAGAGGGGGCACAGATACGCAGTATTTT.

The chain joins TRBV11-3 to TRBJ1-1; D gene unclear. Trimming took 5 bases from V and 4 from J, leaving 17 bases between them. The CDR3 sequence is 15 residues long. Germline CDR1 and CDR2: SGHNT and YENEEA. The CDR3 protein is CASSLSGRGGTEAFF. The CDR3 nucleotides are TGTGCCAGCAGCCTGAGTGGGCGGGGTGGCACTGAAGCTTTCTTT.

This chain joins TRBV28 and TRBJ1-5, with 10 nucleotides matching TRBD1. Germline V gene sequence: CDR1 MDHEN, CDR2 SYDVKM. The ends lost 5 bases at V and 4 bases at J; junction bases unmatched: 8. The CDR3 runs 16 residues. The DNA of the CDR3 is TGTGCCAGCAGTCTGGAGAGGACAGGGGGGAATCAGCCCCAGCATTTT. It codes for CASSLERTGGNQPQHF.

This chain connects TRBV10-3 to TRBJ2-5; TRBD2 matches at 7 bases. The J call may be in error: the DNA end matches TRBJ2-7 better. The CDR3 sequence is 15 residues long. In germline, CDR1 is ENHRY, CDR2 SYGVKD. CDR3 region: CAISVSGGRSYEQYF. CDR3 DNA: TGTGCCATCAGTGTATCGGGGGGTCGATCCTACGAGCAGTACTTC.

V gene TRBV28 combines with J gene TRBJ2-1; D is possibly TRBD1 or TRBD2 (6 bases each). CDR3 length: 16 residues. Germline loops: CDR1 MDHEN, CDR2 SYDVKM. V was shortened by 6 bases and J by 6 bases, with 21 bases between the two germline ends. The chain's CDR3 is CASSNPPRGRGNEQFF. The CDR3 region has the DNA TGTGCCAGCAGCAACCCCCCCCGGGGGCGGGGCAATGAGCAGTTCTTC.

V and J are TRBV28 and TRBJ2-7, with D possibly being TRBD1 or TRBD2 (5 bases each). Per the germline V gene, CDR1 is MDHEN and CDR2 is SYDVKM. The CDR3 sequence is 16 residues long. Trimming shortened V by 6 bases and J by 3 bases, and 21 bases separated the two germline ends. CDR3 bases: TGTGCCAGCAGGCCGCGTCCACCGGGACGCCTCTACGAGCAGTACTTC. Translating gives CASRPRPPGRLYEQYF.

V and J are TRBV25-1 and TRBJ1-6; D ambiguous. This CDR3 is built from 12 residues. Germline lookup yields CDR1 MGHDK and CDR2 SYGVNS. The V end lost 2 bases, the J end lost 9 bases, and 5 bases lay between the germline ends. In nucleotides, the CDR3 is TGTGCCAGCAGTGAACCCCTTTCACCCCTCCACTTT. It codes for CASSEPLSPLHF.

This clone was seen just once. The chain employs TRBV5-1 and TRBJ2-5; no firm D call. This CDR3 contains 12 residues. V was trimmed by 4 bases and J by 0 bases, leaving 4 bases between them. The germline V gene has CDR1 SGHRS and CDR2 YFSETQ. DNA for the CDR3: TGCGCCAGCAGCACCGACCAAGAGACCCAGTACTTC. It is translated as CASSTDQETQYF.